The following is a T cell receptor (beta chain) sequence with its context. What it recognizes is unknown. The CDR3 covers 16 residues. Germline CDR1 and CDR2: SGHTA and FQGTGA. V dropped 3 bases and J dropped 4; count of bases not matched to a gene: 8. Use of 60 Vbeta and 13 Jbeta primers characterized the PCR. Here immunoSEQ multiplex PCR was the method, and the copy in TCRdb shows in-frame clones only, minus some. The sample lists around 180,000 clones, 70% to 85% occurring once. The data originate from a study of cytomegalovirus exposure and HLA in healthy donors. Study-level points and caveats: V- and J-gene trimming of TCR beta was linked (in a later analysis) to a missense DCLRE1C variant.

Sequencing was done on a sample of PBMCs. This receptor was taken from a woman under 40 in good health and CMV-seropositive. This chain links TRBV7-3 with TRBJ2-1; TRBD2 aligns across 8 bases. CDR3 sequence: CASSFMSGSVYNEQFF. In DNA, the CDR3 is TGTGCCAGCAGCTTCATGAGCGGGAGCGTTTACAATGAGCAGTTCTTC.